This T cell receptor beta chain was captured by sequencing in a study of cytotoxic CD8 clonotypes in ibrutinib-treated CLL. At the level of the study: Researchers reported about 10 relapsed/refractory and approximately 16 treatment-naive patients, roughly 18 of them IGHV unmutated.

A word on this clone: What it binds is unknown.

Whole-study results and caveats: Circulating CD8+ T-cell counts were tracked by baseline clonality, which exceeded that of age-matched healthy donors.

Sequenced by immunoSEQ multiplex PCR; TCRdb stores in-frame clones only, minus some. Among 50,000 or so clones listed, 75% to 90% were seen once. This TCR was sampled from a human donor with chronic lymphocytic leukemia. The material sequenced was PBMCs, taken after 24 months of ibrutinib treatment.

The CDR3 reads CASSPGTLSSYEQYF. CDR3 in DNA: TGTGCCAGCAGCCCCGGGACCTTAAGCTCCTACGAGCAGTACTTC. J is TRBJ2-7 and V is TRBV5-4; D might be TRBD1 or TRBD2, each matching 5 bases. Germline CDR1 SGHNT, CDR2 YYREEE (reference sequence). This CDR3 has 15 residues. Trimming shortened V by 4 bases and J by 0 bases, and 14 bases separated the two germline ends.